One sample yielded the 25 T cell receptor beta chains listed below, sequenced in a study of CXCR4 blockade with PD-1 therapy in pancreatic cancer. TCRdb's table, derived via immunoSEQ multiplex PCR, lists solely in-frame clones and lacks some. The sample holds about 8,900 clones; roughly 50% are singletons and the top ten take approximately 7.8%. Sequencing was carried out using tumor tissue. These TCRs come from a human donor with pancreatic ductal adenocarcinoma.

This chain uses TRBV14 with TRBJ1-2, with D tentatively TRBD1 (5 bases). The CDR3 spans 15 residues. V was clipped by 4 bases and J by 10 bases, with 22 bases between them. Germline V gene lookup returns CDR1 SGHDN and CDR2 FVKESK. CDR3 sequence: CASSRGGALSSNYTF. CDR3 in DNA: TGTGCCAGCAGCCGGGGAGGGGCACTATCTAGCAACTACACCTTC.

This clone occurred a few times. The chain has TRBV2 and TRBJ2-1; D might be TRBD2 (6 bases). Trimming removed 6 bases at V and 8 bases at J, with 14 bases between. CDR1 SNHLY and CDR2 FYNNEI come from the germline V gene. The CDR3 length is 13 residues. CDR3 sequence reads: CASRVEGWDEQFF. Written as DNA, the CDR3 is TGTGCCAGCAGGGTGGAGGGGTGGGATGAGCAGTTCTTC.

In the case of this clone: The junction does not match germline at one end; this may be a read error. The chain joins TRBV6-4 to TRBJ2-1; D perhaps matches TRBD2 (5 bases). The V gene's germline CDR1 is MRHNA and CDR2 SNTAGT. The CDR3 loop spans 15 amino acids. The chain's CDR3 is CAISESSGVYNEQFF. CDR3 DNA: TGTGCCATCAGTGAGTCCAGCGGCGTCTACAATGAGCAGTTCTTC.

The chain recombines TRBV6-7 with TRBJ1-1, with TRBD1 matching over 7 bases. TRBV6-7 is annotated as an ORF whose role is uncertain. J lost 6 bases, V lost 2 bases, and 6 bases had no gene match. The CDR3 length is 14 residues. The CDR3 here is CASSYTRQGPEAFF. CDR3 bases: TGTGCCAGCAGTTACACACGACAGGGACCTGAAGCTTTCTTT.

This clone turned up a few times. V usage is TRBV6-8 and J usage is TRBJ2-3; 10 bases agree with TRBD2. Germline CDR1 reads MNHGY; CDR2 reads SAAAGT. V trimming: 5 bases; J trimming: 1 base; junction bases outside the gene matches: 3. CDR3 length equals 15 residues. CDR3 sequence: CASSSGRAGTDTQYF. The CDR3 DNA is TGTGCCAGCAGTAGCGGGAGGGCCGGCACAGATACGCAGTATTTT.

This chain's CDR3 is CASSPGGRGTEAFF. DNA of the CDR3: TGTGCCAGCTCACCAGGTGGCAGGGGCACTGAAGCTTTCTTT. The chain links TRBV18 to TRBJ1-1, with D maybe TRBD1 (6 bases). Trimming left V 2 bases short and J 4 bases short, with 11 bases between. This CDR3 is built from 14 residues. Germline V lookup: CDR1 KGHSH, CDR2 LQKENI.

The CDR3 DNA reads TGTGCCAGTAGTAAGGGGTACAATCAGCCCCAGCATTTT. It specifies CASSKGYNQPQHF. The V and J genes are TRBV19 and TRBJ1-5; possibly TRBD1 for D (5 bases). The CDR3 consists of 13 residues. The germline gives CDR1 LNHDA, CDR2 SQIVND (reference sequence). Trimming removed 4 bases at V and 3 bases at J, with 7 bases between.

The chain recombines TRBV5-1 with TRBJ2-2, with 15 bases fitting TRBD2. J was trimmed by 3 bases and V by 3 bases; bases with no gene match: 3. CDR3 size: 17 residues. The germline gives CDR1 SGHRS, CDR2 YFSETQ. This CDR3 is CASSSRTSGRDTGELFF. The CDR3 DNA is TGCGCCAGCAGCTCACGGACTAGCGGGAGGGACACCGGGGAGCTGTTTTTT. Combining the CDR3 with reference TRBV5-1 and TRBJ2-2 gives the whole variable domain KAGVTQTPRYLIKTRGQQVTLSCSPISGHRSVSWYQQTPGQGLQFLFEYFSETQRNKGNFPGRFSGRQFSNSRSEMNVSTLELGDSALYLCASSSRTSGRDTGELFFGEGSRLTVL.

As to this clone: The CDR3 end falls 1 residue outside the read, so it is completed with the germline J gene. The chain carries TRBV6-1 and TRBJ1-1; D not certain. V lost 1 base and J lost 1, with 10 bases in between. CDR1 and CDR2 (germline): MNHNS, SASEGT. The CDR3 runs to 15 residues. Incomplete CDR3 DNA: TGTGCCAGCAGTGAAGTTTGGACGGCGAACACTGAAGCTTTC. It encodes CASSEVWTANTEAF. The CDR3 in full is CASSEVWTANTEAFF.

This clone was seen a few times. This rearrangement joins TRBV7-5 to TRBJ1-3; the table calls TRBD1, which could not be checked here. TRBV7-5 is tagged as a pseudogene. The CDR3 has 15 residues. The CDR3 DNA sequence: TGTGCCAGCAGCCACGACACGGCAGGTGGAAACACCATATATTTT. It specifies CASSHDTAGGNTIYF.

This sequence joins TRBV5-1 and TRBJ2-5; D may be TRBD2 (5 bases). Per germline, CDR1 SGHRS and CDR2 YFSETQ. This CDR3 is 14 amino acids long. V was clipped by 4 bases and J by 4 bases, with 14 bases between them. The CDR3 DNA reads as TGCGCCAGCAGCGGAGCGGCTCGCCGAGAGACCCAGTACTTC. It is translated as CASSGAARRETQYF.

The chain couples TRBV29-1 to TRBJ2-3, with D possibly matching TRBD1 (5 bases). The V end lost 0 bases, the J end lost 5 bases, and 12 bases lay between the germline ends. Germline-derived CDR1 and CDR2 are SQVTM and ANQGSEA. The CDR3 consists of 14 residues. The CDR3 here is CSVEDSQGIDTQYF. The CDR3 bases are TGCAGCGTTGAAGATTCCCAGGGTATAGATACGCAGTATTTT.

This chain uses TRBV28 with TRBJ2-3; TRBD2 aligns across 7 bases. The germline V gene has CDR1 MDHEN and CDR2 SYDVKM. The CDR3 is 15 amino acids. V shed 4 bases and J 1 base; nucleotides not matched to a gene: 5. This chain's CDR3 is CASSSGGSGTDTQYF. CDR3 sequence (DNA): TGTGCCAGCAGTTCCGGCGGGAGTGGCACAGATACGCAGTATTTT. Using reference TRBV28 and TRBJ2-3 for the parts outside the CDR3, the full variable domain is DVKVTQSSRYLVKRTGEKVFLECVQDMDHENMFWYRQDPGLGLRLIYFSYDVKMKEKGDIPEGYSVSREKKERFSLILESASTNQTSMYLCASSSGGSGTDTQYFGPGTRLTVL.

The chain employs TRBV30 and TRBJ2-7, with D unresolved. This CDR3 region has 11 residues. Per the germline V gene, CDR1 is GTSNPN and CDR2 is SVGIG (reference sequence). V was trimmed by 3 bases and J by 2 bases, leaving 5 bases between them. CDR3 DNA sequence: TGTGCCTGGAGAACGGCCTACGAGCAGTACTTC. Amino acid sequence: CAWRTAYEQYF.

The chain has TRBV14 and TRBJ2-7; D uncertain. V shed 1 base and J shed 8 bases, with 15 bases lying between them. This CDR3 spans 14 amino acids. Germline V gives CDR1 SGHDN, CDR2 FVKESK. CDR3 in amino acids: CASSQGLGRVKQYF. The CDR3 DNA sequence: TGTGCCAGCAGCCAAGGACTCGGCCGGGTTAAGCAGTACTTC. Full variable domain (remainder filled in from reference TRBV14 and TRBJ2-7): EAGVTQFPSHSVIEKGQTVTLRCDPISGHDNLYWYRRVMGKEIKFLLHFVKESKQDESGMPNNRFLAERTGGTYSTLKVQPAELEDSGVYFCASSQGLGRVKQYFGPGTRLTVT.

V usage is TRBV28 and J usage is TRBJ2-7; D not resolved. V lost 8 bases and J lost 2, with 16 bases in between. The length of the CDR3 is 14 residues. CDR1 is MDHEN and CDR2 is SYDVKM in the germline V gene. The CDR3 loop reads CASRPGDATYEQYF. CDR3 nucleotides: TGTGCCAGCCGTCCTGGAGACGCGACCTACGAGCAGTACTTC.

This clone has more than one count but fewer than ten. This chain joins TRBV6-8 and TRBJ1-6, with D perhaps matching TRBD1 (5 bases). V shed 10 bases and J shed 0 bases, with 22 bases lying between them. The CDR3 length is 18 residues. Per germline, CDR1 MNHGY and CDR2 SAAAGT. DNA of the CDR3: TGTGCCACCCCACGGAGCCAGGGAATATGCTCCTATAATTCACCCCTCCACTTT. It encodes CATPRSQGICSYNSPLHF.

This clone turned up a few times. V usage is TRBV11-3 and J usage is TRBJ2-3; maybe TRBD2 (6 bases). The germline V gene encodes CDR1 SGHNT and CDR2 YENEEA. The length of the CDR3 is 14 residues. V was shortened by 1 base and J by 4 bases, with 9 bases between the two germline ends. The CDR3 loop reads CASSLVLAADTQYF. The CDR3 bases are TGTGCCAGCAGCTTAGTACTAGCTGCAGATACGCAGTATTTT.

The rearrangement joins TRBV19 to TRBJ2-1, with 11 bases that match TRBD2. After removal of 5 bases from V and 4 bases from J, the junction contained 1 base not matched to a gene. Germline CDR1 and CDR2: LNHDA and SQIVND (reference sequence). This CDR3 comprises 14 residues. The DNA of the CDR3 is TGTGCCAGTAGTCGACTAGCGGGGTACAATGAGCAGTTCTTC. Its translation is CASSRLAGYNEQFF.

This chain links TRBV9 with TRBJ2-7; 7 nucleotides line up with TRBD1. Trimming removed 4 bases from V and 3 bases from J; junction bases left unmatched: 10. This CDR3 is 15 amino acids long. CDR1 and CDR2 from the germline V gene are SGDLS and YYNGEE. The CDR3 DNA is TGTGCCAGCAGCCCTCCGACAGGGAGCTTCTACGAGCAGTACTTC. Translated: CASSPPTGSFYEQYF.

The rearrangement joins TRBV15 to TRBJ2-3; D is unclear. This CDR3 spans 14 amino acids. The germline V and J ends were trimmed by 5 bases and 5 bases, with 14 bases remaining between them. Per the germline V gene, CDR1 is LNHNV and CDR2 is YYDKDF (reference sequence). CDR3 coding DNA: TGTGCCACCAGCGAACCTAGGGCAGGAGATACGCAGTATTTT. Its protein is CATSEPRAGDTQYF.

This chain joins TRBV4-1 and TRBJ2-3, with 8 bases lining up with TRBD2. The J segment lost 4 bases and the V segment lost 1 base, leaving 7 bases of the junction unmatched. CDR3 length: 16 amino acids. CDR1 MGHRA and CDR2 YSYEKL come from the germline V gene. For the CDR3, the DNA is TGCGCCAGCAGCCAAGGGAGCGGGAGCTCTGCAGATACGCAGTATTTT. It is translated as CASSQGSGSSADTQYF.

In its sample, this clone was seen a few times. The V call is TRBV9, the J call TRBJ2-1; TRBD2 matches at 9 bases. Germline CDR1 is SGDLS and CDR2 is YYNGEE. V shed 0 bases and J 4 bases; nucleotides not matched to a gene: 11. The CDR3 contains 18 residues. The CDR3 bases are TGTGCCAGCAGCGTAGACCCCTATCCTAGCGGGGCATACAATGAGCAGTTCTTC. It is translated as CASSVDPYPSGAYNEQFF.

The gene calls are TRBV9 and TRBJ2-7; 8 bases map to TRBD1. The CDR3 is 15 residues long. V dropped 5 bases and J dropped 7; count of bases not matched to a gene: 14. Germline V gene lookup returns CDR1 SGDLS and CDR2 YYNGEE. The CDR3 reads CASSGFRTGSREQYF. CDR3 sequence (DNA): TGTGCCAGCAGTGGATTTAGGACAGGGTCTCGGGAGCAGTACTTC.

Notes on this clone: An unread or ambiguous base exists; X represents the residue it encodes. The V and J genes are TRBV28 and TRBJ2-7, with 11 nucleotides matching TRBD2. The CDR3 sequence is 16 residues long. J gave up 7 bases and V 5 bases, and 13 bases lay outside the gene matches. Germline assignment: CDR1 MDHEN and CDR2 SYDVKM. The chain's CDR3 is CASSXLAGGPPREQYF. CDR3 nucleotide sequence: TGTGCCAGCAGTCYCTTAGCGGGAGGGCCTCCTCGAGAGCAGTACTTC.